This T cell receptor (beta chain) comes out of a study of spatial heterogeneity in lung cancer. By share, this clonotype counts as medium-sized. Its antigen is currently unknown. Sample time point: sample taken at primary tumor resection. Findings and limits, study-wide: Within tumors, counts of expanded alpha and beta TCRs tracked tumor mutation counts.

TCRdb re-analysed the 5' RACE reads in MiXCR, keeping a single row per CDR3 protein. The sample carries 4,000 to 5,000 distinct CDR3 sequences, under 8.5% recorded once. This CDR3 spans 15 amino acids. The J segment lost 2 bases and the V segment lost 0 bases, leaving 4 bases of the junction unmatched. Germline V gene data show CDR1 as SGHAT and CDR2 as FQNNGV. This chain joins TRBV11-2 and TRBJ2-7; 7 bases agree with TRBD1. This receptor was identified in a female donor with early-stage non-small cell lung cancer. The input for sequencing was lung tumor tissue, taken at surgery. The CDR3 DNA sequence: TGTGCCAGCAGCTTAGAAGGACAGGCAACCTACGAGCAGTACTTC. This translates into CASSLEGQATYEQYF.